This TCR beta chain was captured in a study of T cell changes during pregnancy in multiple sclerosis. Some clones are missing from TCRdb's copy, which holds only in-frame ones; the method was immunoSEQ multiplex PCR. The sample carries 85,000 to 130,000 clones, approximately 92% recorded once. Material: peripheral blood, obtained in the second trimester of pregnancy. The source is a female donor with multiple sclerosis, enrolled in a pregnancy study.

The CDR3 here is CASSLARGGNQPQHF. In DNA, the CDR3 is TGTGCCAGCAGCTTGGCCAGGGGAGGCAATCAGCCCCAGCATTTT. The chain uses TRBV5-6 and TRBJ1-5; D perhaps matches TRBD1 (6 bases). Per the germline V gene, CDR1 is SGHDT and CDR2 is YYEEEE. The length of the CDR3 is 15 residues. V dropped 0 bases and J dropped 2 bases, with 9 bases sitting between them.